The rows below give T cell receptor beta chains drawn from one sample of a study of shared clonotypes between healthy human individuals. This table comes from immunoSEQ multiplex PCR, and its TCRdb copy is limited to in-frame clones, with some not included. Of 600,000 to 750,000 clones in the sample, approximately 79% were seen once. Sequenced material: memory CD4+ T cells sorted from blood. Receptors were obtained from a woman younger than 45 in good health. CDR3s include the opening cysteine and the closing phenylalanine or tryptophan. The D gene is left open where the match is weak. For some rows the clone size is stated as once, few or many, or as a class when expanded; others skip it.

size	V	J	D	DNA	CDR3
NA	TRBV19	TRBJ2-7	NA	TGTGCCGGCCGCGAGCAGTACTTC	CAGREQYF
NA	TRBV14	TRBJ1-2	TRBD1	TGTGCCAGCAGCCATGGGACAGGGTACTCCACTAACTATGGCTACACCTTC	CASSHGTGYSTNYGYTF
NA	TRBV7-9	TRBJ2-5	NA	TGTGCCAGCAGCTTCGGGGTCCAAGAGACCCAGTACTTC	CASSFGVQETQYF
NA	TRBV5-1	TRBJ2-7	NA	TGCGCCAGCAGCTTTAGCGATTCCTACGAGCAGTACTTC	CASSFSDSYEQYF
NA	TRBV6-1	TRBJ2-7	TRBD2	TGTGCCAGCAGTGAGGGCGGGAGCGGAGCCTACGAGCAGTACTTC	CASSEGGSGAYEQYF
once	TRBV27	TRBJ1-1	NA	TGTGCCAGCAGAAAATGGGCGGAGAACACTGAAGCTTTCTTT	CASRKWAENTEAFF
NA	TRBV7-9	TRBJ2-2	TRBD1	TGTGCCAGCAGACATCTTCCGGGACAGGGTTTCACCGGGGAGCTGTTTTTT	CASRHLPGQGFTGELFF
NA	TRBV6-1	TRBJ2-7	NA	TGTGCCAGCAATCCTGGGGTGGGGAGCTCCTACGAGCAGTACTTC	CASNPGVGSSYEQYF
NA	TRBV5-4	TRBJ2-7	NA	TGTGCCAGCAGCTTGGATCTAGCGACCTCCTACGAGCAGTACTTC	CASSLDLATSYEQYF
NA	TRBV2	TRBJ1-5	TRBD1	TGTGCCAGCAGTCCACAGGGGGCCTCCTATAGCAATCAGCCCCAGCATTTT	CASSPQGASYSNQPQHF
NA	TRBV6-5	TRBJ1-1	NA	TGTGCCAGCAGCCTGATGGTGGCAGGGACTGAAGCTTTCTTT	CASSLMVAGTEAFF
NA	TRBV19	TRBJ2-3	TRBD2	TGTGCCAGTAGTTTACTAGCGGGAGGGGTGAATACGCAGTATTTT	CASSLLAGGVNTQYF
NA	TRBV25-1	TRBJ1-1	NA	TGTGCCAGCAGGGTGACAGACAACACTGAAGCTTTCTTT	CASRVTDNTEAFF
NA	TRBV18	TRBJ1-2	NA	TGTGCCAGCTCACCTCCCGGGACAAACTATGGCTACACCTTC	CASSPPGTNYGYTF
NA	TRBV7-8	TRBJ2-1	TRBD2	TGTGCCAGCAGCGCCCGACTAGCGCGAGGGACCTACAATGAGCAGTTCTTC	CASSARLARGTYNEQFF
few	TRBV28	TRBJ2-7	TRBD2	TGTGCCAGCAAAGTAGCGGGAGCGGCCCTCTCCTACGAGCAGTACTTC	CASKVAGAALSYEQYF
NA	TRBV6-6	TRBJ1-3	NA	TGTGCCAGCAGTTACTCAGGGACTGGAAACACCATATATTTT	CASSYSGTGNTIYF
NA	TRBV4-1	TRBJ2-3	TRBD1	TGCGCCAGCAGCTCACCCGGGACAGGTACAGATACGCAGTATTTT	CASSSPGTGTDTQYF
few	TRBV4-2	TRBJ2-7	TRBD1	TGTGCCAGCAGCCAGGATCCTGACAGGGGACTCTACGAGCAGTACTTC	CASSQDPDRGLYEQYF
NA	TRBV7-9	TRBJ2-1	NA	TGTGCCAGCAGGAATAGCGGACGGAATGAGCAGTTCTTC	CASRNSGRNEQFF
NA	TRBV7-7	TRBJ2-1	TRBD2	TGTGCCAGCAGCTTAGAGGGCGCGGGAGGTCTGAATGAGCAGTTCTTC	CASSLEGAGGLNEQFF
NA	TRBV5-1	TRBJ2-4	TRBD2	TGCGCCAGCAGCTTGGGGACTAGCGGAAACATTCAGTACTTC	CASSLGTSGNIQYF
NA	TRBV29-1	TRBJ2-1	TRBD1	TGCAGCGTGAAAACCGGGACAGGGGCAGGGTATGAGCAGTTCTTC	CSVKTGTGAGYEQFF
NA	TRBV5-1	TRBJ2-7	NA	TGCGCCAGCAGCTTGGGGGACGGCTCGGGAGACGAGCAGTACTTC	CASSLGDGSGDEQYF
NA	TRBV2	TRBJ2-3	TRBD2	TGTGCCAGCAGTGACGCGGGAGTGTTCACAGATACGCAGTATTTT	CASSDAGVFTDTQYF
few	TRBV30	TRBJ1-2	NA	TGTGCCTGGAGTGTACGGGCCTTGAGTGGCTACACCTTC	CAWSVRALSGYTF
once	TRBV30	TRBJ1-2	NA	TGTGCCTGGACTACCGGAAGATATGGCTACACCTTC	CAWTTGRYGYTF
many	TRBV6-4	TRBJ1-1	NA	TGTGCCAGCAGTCCTACGTCCGCGGGGACTGAAGCTTTCTTT	CASSPTSAGTEAFF
NA	TRBV30	TRBJ2-3	TRBD2	TGTGCCTGGAGTGTACCGGGACTAGCAGCTAGCACAGATACGCAGTATTTT	CAWSVPGLAASTDTQYF
NA	TRBV10-1	TRBJ2-1	TRBD2	TGCGCCAGCAGTGAAGTCGGAGAGGCGGGAGGGTGGTACAATGAGCAGTTCTTC	CASSEVGEAGGWYNEQFF
NA	TRBV18	TRBJ2-7	NA	TGTGCCAGCTCACAACAGGGCCCCTACGAGCAGTACTTC	CASSQQGPYEQYF
NA	TRBV19	TRBJ2-1	NA	TGTGCCAGTAGGCTCCGTCCGGGGCACAATGAGCAGTTCTTC	CASRLRPGHNEQFF
NA	TRBV19	TRBJ1-1	NA	TGTGCCAGTAGTATCCAGGGTCATAACACTGAAGCTTTCTTT	CASSIQGHNTEAFF
NA	TRBV19	TRBJ2-1	NA	TGTGCCAGTAGTATAAAGGATAGCTCCTACAATGAGCAGTTCTTC	CASSIKDSSYNEQFF
NA	TRBV6-1	TRBJ2-7	NA	TGTGCCAGCAGTGAAGCAACGCCCCTGGGAGAGCAGTACTTC	CASSEATPLGEQYF